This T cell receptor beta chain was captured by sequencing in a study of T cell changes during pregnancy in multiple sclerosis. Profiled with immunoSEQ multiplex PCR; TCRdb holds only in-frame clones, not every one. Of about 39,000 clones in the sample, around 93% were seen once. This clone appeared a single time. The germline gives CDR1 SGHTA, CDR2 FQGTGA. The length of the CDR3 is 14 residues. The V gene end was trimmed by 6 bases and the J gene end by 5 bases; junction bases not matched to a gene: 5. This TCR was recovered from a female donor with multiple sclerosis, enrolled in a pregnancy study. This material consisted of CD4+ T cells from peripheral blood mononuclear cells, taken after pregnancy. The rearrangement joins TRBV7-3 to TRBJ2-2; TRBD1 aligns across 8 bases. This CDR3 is CASRRGQATGELFF. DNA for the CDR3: TGTGCCAGCAGGAGGGGACAGGCAACCGGGGAGCTGTTTTTT.